These 20 T cell receptor beta chains came from one sample sequenced in a study of cytomegalovirus exposure and HLA in healthy donors. Here immunoSEQ multiplex PCR was the method, and the copy in TCRdb shows in-frame clones only, minus some. Of roughly 270,000 clones listed, roughly 88% are singletons. Sequencing was done on a sample of PBMCs. All receptors derive from a woman aged 18-29 years in good health and CMV-seronegative.

The chain has TRBV5-1 and TRBJ1-2; 10 bases line up with TRBD1. The junction had 8 bases not matched to a gene; V was cut back by 4 bases and J by 8 bases. The CDR3 is made up of 14 amino acids. In germline, CDR1 is SGHRS, CDR2 YFSETQ. CDR3 residues: CASSAGQGIMGYTF. The CDR3 bases are TGCGCCAGCAGCGCGGGACAGGGGATTATGGGCTACACCTTC.

The chain is built from TRBV29-1 and TRBJ2-7; the D gene is possibly TRBD1 (6 bases). This CDR3 contains 12 residues. V lost 7 bases, J lost 5 bases, and 15 bases lay in between. The germline V gene has CDR1 SQVTM and CDR2 ANQGSEA. The CDR3 region has the DNA TGCAGCGGGGGACACCCGCCCCACGAGCAGTACTTC. It yields the protein CSGGHPPHEQYF.

J is TRBJ2-7 and V is TRBV27, with 8 bases fitting TRBD1. Trimming took 2 bases from V and 3 from J; bases not matched to a gene: 3. This CDR3 region has 14 residues. Germline lookup yields CDR1 MNHEY and CDR2 SMNVEV (reference sequence). CDR3 loop: CASSLQGANYEQYF. CDR3 coding DNA: TGTGCCAGCAGTTTACAGGGGGCGAACTACGAGCAGTACTTC.

The chain joins TRBV5-4 to TRBJ2-7, with 9 nucleotides matching TRBD2. Trimming removed 2 bases from V and 0 bases from J; junction bases left unmatched: 9. The germline CDR1 and CDR2 sequences are SGHNT and YYREEE (reference sequence). This CDR3 region has 17 residues. CDR3 amino acids: CASSLRAGGTYSYEQYF. In DNA, the CDR3 is TGTGCCAGCAGCTTACGAGCGGGAGGCACCTACTCCTACGAGCAGTACTTC.

As DNA, the CDR3 is TGCAGCCTCTCTTTAACCTACAATGAGCAGTTCTTC. Its translation: CSLSLTYNEQFF. This rearrangement joins TRBV29-1 to TRBJ2-1; D gene unclear. Trimming took off 8 bases at V and 2 bases at J, with 10 bases between the two ends. This CDR3 region has 12 residues. Germline values: CDR1 SQVTM, CDR2 ANQGSEA.

This chain joins TRBV6-1 and TRBJ2-1, with 11 bases fitting TRBD2. CDR1 and CDR2 from the germline V gene are MNHNS and SASEGT. The CDR3 sequence is 15 residues long. With 4 bases clipped from V and 6 bases from J, the junction kept 5 bases outside the gene matches. This CDR3 reads CASSGVAGGGNEQFF. CDR3 nucleotides: TGTGCCAGCAGTGGCGTAGCGGGAGGGGGCAATGAGCAGTTCTTC.

The V gene is TRBV28, the J gene TRBJ2-7, with 11 bases identical to TRBD2. CDR3 size: 15 residues. Looked up from germline, CDR1 is MDHEN and CDR2 is SYDVKM. V gave up 6 bases and J gave up 0 bases; unmatched junction bases: 4. The CDR3 sequence is CASSQTSGSSYEQYF. The CDR3 DNA reads as TGTGCCAGCAGCCAAACTAGCGGGAGCTCCTACGAGCAGTACTTC.

This CDR3 is CASSSSGPNTGELFF. The CDR3 region has the DNA TGCGCCAGCAGCTCGAGCGGTCCGAACACCGGGGAGCTGTTTTTT. This chain uses TRBV5-1 with TRBJ2-2; D is possibly TRBD2 (5 bases). Germline CDR1 SGHRS, CDR2 YFSETQ. The CDR3 extends over 15 amino acids. The V end lost 3 bases, the J end lost 0 bases, and 9 bases lay between the germline ends.

This chain uses TRBV15 with TRBJ1-1; D unclear. The CDR3 length is 17 residues. Trimming left V 0 bases short and J 1 base short, with 15 bases between. CDR1 is LNHNV and CDR2 is YYDKDF in the germline V gene (reference sequence). The CDR3 loop reads CATSRDIGRVTNTEAFF. Written as DNA, the CDR3 is TGTGCCACCAGCAGAGATATCGGTCGGGTTACGAACACTGAAGCTTTCTTT.

The chain is built from TRBV28 and TRBJ2-3; maybe TRBD2 (5 bases). V lost 8 bases, J lost 0 bases, and 12 bases lay in between. In germline, CDR1 is MDHEN, CDR2 SYDVKM. The CDR3 is 14 amino acids. The CDR3 DNA is TGTGCCAGCCACTTTAGCGCTAGCACAGATACGCAGTATTTT. As protein: CASHFSASTDTQYF.

V usage is TRBV7-2 and J usage is TRBJ2-7; D is perhaps TRBD2 (6 bases). The CDR3 loop spans 16 amino acids. Germline V gene sequence: CDR1 SGHTA, CDR2 FQGNSA. V dropped 2 bases and J dropped 0 bases, with 14 bases sitting between them. This CDR3 is CASSLSGTVSSYEQYF. CDR3 DNA: TGTGCCAGCAGCTTATCGGGGACTGTGAGCTCCTACGAGCAGTACTTC.

This clone was seen a few times. The chain has TRBV5-1 and TRBJ1-2, with D perhaps TRBD1 (6 bases). Between the trimmed V and J ends, which lost 0 bases and 7 bases, there was a span of 10 bases. Looked up from germline, CDR1 is SGHRS and CDR2 is YFSETQ. This CDR3 contains 13 residues. The CDR3 here is CASSLARDTGYTF. The CDR3 region has the DNA TGCGCCAGCAGCTTGGCCCGGGACACTGGCTACACCTTC.

This clone was recorded once. The J gene is TRBJ1-5, the V gene TRBV28, with D possibly being TRBD1 (6 bases). The germline CDR1 and CDR2 sequences are MDHEN and SYDVKM. The V end was cut by 11 bases, the J end by 4 bases, with 15 bases between. CDR3 length equals 13 residues. The CDR3 sequence is CALGQGVNQPQHF. CDR3 in DNA: TGTGCCCTGGGACAAGGGGTGAATCAGCCCCAGCATTTT.

This clone was found a few times. This rearrangement joins TRBV7-6 to TRBJ2-7; D not certain. The V end was cut by 4 bases, the J end by 12 bases, with 13 bases between. CDR3 length: 11 amino acids. Per germline, CDR1 SGHVS and CDR2 FNYEAQ. Here the CDR3 reads CASSSGSHLYF. The CDR3 region has the DNA TGTGCCAGCAGCTCCGGGTCCCATTTGTACTTC.

The chain carries TRBV28 and TRBJ1-2, with TRBD1 matching 8 bases. The CDR3 totals 14 residues. Per germline, CDR1 MDHEN and CDR2 SYDVKM. Losses at the gene ends were 6 bases for V and 4 bases for J; bases not matched to a gene: 7. CDR3 sequence reads: CASRPGGTGYGYTF. CDR3 sequence (DNA): TGTGCCAGCAGACCAGGGGGCACGGGCTATGGCTACACCTTC.

The chain uses TRBV9 and TRBJ2-3; 8 bases line up with TRBD2. Looked up from germline, CDR1 is SGDLS and CDR2 is YYNGEE. This CDR3 has 16 amino acids. The ends lost 3 bases at V and 0 bases at J; junction bases unmatched: 6. This chain's CDR3 is CASSAHSGISTDTQYF. The CDR3 DNA is TGTGCCAGCAGCGCCCATAGCGGGATTAGCACAGATACGCAGTATTTT.

J is TRBJ1-1 and V is TRBV28; possible D gene TRBD1, 5 bases. The V and J ends lost 5 bases and 1 base respectively, with 11 bases between them. Germline CDR1 and CDR2: MDHEN and SYDVKM. This CDR3 spans 14 amino acids. As DNA, the CDR3 is TGTGCCAGCAGTGGACGGGGGAGGAACACTGAAGCTTTCTTT. Protein sequence: CASSGRGRNTEAFF.

The chain joins TRBV5-4 to TRBJ2-1, with 10 bases aligning to TRBD2. The length of the CDR3 is 16 residues. V shed 4 bases, J shed 0 bases, and the junction held 4 bases outside the gene matches. Germline CDR1 SGHNT, CDR2 YYREEE (reference sequence). The CDR3 spells CASSPGLADSYNEQFF. The CDR3 bases are TGTGCCAGCAGCCCTGGACTAGCGGACTCCTACAATGAGCAGTTCTTC. Full variable domain (missing parts from reference TRBV5-4 and TRBJ2-1): ETGVTQSPTHLIKTRGQQVTLRCSSQSGHNTVSWYQQALGQGPQFIFQYYREEENGRGNFPPRFSGLQFPNYSSELNVNALELDDSALYLCASSPGLADSYNEQFFGPGTRLTVL.

The CDR3 DNA reads as TGTGCCAGCAGTTACTCGACTAGCACAGATACGCAGTATTTT. It encodes CASSYSTSTDTQYF. The chain uses TRBV6-5 and TRBJ2-3; D not resolved. CDR3 length equals 14 residues. The germline V gene has CDR1 MNHEY and CDR2 SVGAGI. Trimming pared 0 bases from V and 0 bases from J, leaving 4 bases between.

The chain has TRBV27 and TRBJ1-5; D remains unclear. V lost 6 bases, J lost 1 base, and 16 bases lay in between. Per the germline V gene, CDR1 is MNHEY and CDR2 is SMNVEV (reference sequence). The length of the CDR3 is 16 residues. CDR3 DNA sequence: TGTGCCAGCAGGGACCTGAGGGTTGTGAGCAATCAGCCCCAGCATTTT. Translated: CASRDLRVVSNQPQHF.